This T cell receptor beta chain originates from a study of beta chain features in type 1 diabetes. TCRB transcripts that were expressed got sequenced, as all of the isolated RNA had been reverse transcribed. Here immunoSEQ multiplex PCR was the method, and the copy in TCRdb shows in-frame clones only, minus some. The sample has 900,000 or so clones, 15% to 20% seen once. This CDR3 is 14 amino acids long. Germline loops: CDR1 MNHEY, CDR2 SVGAGI. Trimming stripped 8 bases from V and 0 bases from J, with 13 bases between. The chain employs TRBV6-5 and TRBJ1-2; TRBD1 is a possible D gene (6 bases). Sequencing was carried out using naive CD4+ T cells from blood. This receptor was obtained from a woman between 18 and 29 years old in good health. The CDR3 loop reads CASGGGPANYGYTF. The DNA for the CDR3 is TGTGCCAGCGGGGGGGGGCCAGCTAACTATGGCTACACCTTC.